This TCR beta chain stems from a study of T cells after yellow fever vaccination. Study-level findings and limits: Abundant bulk-derived clonotypes could contaminate FACS-sorted repertoires.

Trimming cost V 3 bases and J 2 bases, with 16 bases left between them. The CDR3 has 17 residues. Germline V lookup: CDR1 WNHNN, CDR2 SYGVQD (reference sequence). Each CDR3 protein gets one entry after TCRdb re-called the 5' RACE reads with MiXCR. The sample includes tens of thousands of distinct CDR3 sequences, about 7.7% of them seen just once. This clonotype was detected ten times or more. The antigen remains unidentified. Sequenced material: CD8+ T cells sorted from PBMCs, taken approximately 11 days after the first yellow fever vaccination. The sequence came from a man aged 18 to 30 who received the YFV17D yellow fever vaccine. The chain uses TRBV10-1 and TRBJ2-2; tentative D call: TRBD1 (6 bases). CDR3 in amino acids: CASSERTAGKNTGELFF. In DNA, the CDR3 is TGCGCCAGCAGTGAAAGGACAGCCGGCAAAAACACCGGGGAGCTGTTTTTT.